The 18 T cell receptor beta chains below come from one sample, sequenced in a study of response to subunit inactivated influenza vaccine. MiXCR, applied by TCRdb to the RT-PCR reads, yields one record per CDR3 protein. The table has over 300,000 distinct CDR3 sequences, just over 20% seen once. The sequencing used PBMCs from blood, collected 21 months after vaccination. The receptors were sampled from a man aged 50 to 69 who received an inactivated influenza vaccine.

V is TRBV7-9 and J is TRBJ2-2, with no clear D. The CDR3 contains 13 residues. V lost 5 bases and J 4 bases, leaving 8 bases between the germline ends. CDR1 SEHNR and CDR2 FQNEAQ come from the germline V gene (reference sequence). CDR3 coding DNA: TGTGCCAGCAGCATTATCGTCACCGGGGAGCTGTTTTTT. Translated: CASSIIVTGELFF. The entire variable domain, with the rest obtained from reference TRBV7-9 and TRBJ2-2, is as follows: DTGVSQNPRHKITKRGQNVTFRCDPISEHNRLYWYRQTLGQGPEFLTYFQNEAQLEKSRLLSDRFSAERPKGSFSTLEIQRTEQGDSAMYLCASSIIVTGELFFGEGSRLTVL.

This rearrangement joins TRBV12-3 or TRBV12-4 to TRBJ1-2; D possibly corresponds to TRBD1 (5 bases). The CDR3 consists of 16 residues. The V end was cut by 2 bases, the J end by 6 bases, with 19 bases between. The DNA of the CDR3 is TGTGCCAGCAGTTTATCCGGGGGAAAAGTTTCGGATGGCTACACCTTC. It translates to CASSLSGGKVSDGYTF.

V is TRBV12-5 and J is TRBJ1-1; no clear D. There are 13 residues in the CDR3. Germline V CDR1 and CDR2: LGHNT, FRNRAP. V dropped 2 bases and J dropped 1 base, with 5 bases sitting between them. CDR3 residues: CASGLRANTEAFF. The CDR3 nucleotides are TGTGCTAGTGGTTTGCGGGCGAACACTGAAGCTTTCTTT.

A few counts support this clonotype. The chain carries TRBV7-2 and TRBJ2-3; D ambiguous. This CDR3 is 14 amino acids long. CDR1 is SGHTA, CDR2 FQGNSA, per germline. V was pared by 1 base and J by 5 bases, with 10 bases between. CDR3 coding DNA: TGTGCCAGCAGCTTAGGCCCTATAGTAGATACGCAGTATTTT. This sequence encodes CASSLGPIVDTQYF.

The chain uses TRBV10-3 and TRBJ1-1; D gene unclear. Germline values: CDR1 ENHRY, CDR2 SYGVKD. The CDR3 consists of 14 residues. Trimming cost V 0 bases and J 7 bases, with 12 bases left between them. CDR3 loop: CAISESTPGSEAFF. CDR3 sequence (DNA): TGTGCCATCAGTGAGTCGACTCCGGGCAGTGAAGCTTTCTTT.

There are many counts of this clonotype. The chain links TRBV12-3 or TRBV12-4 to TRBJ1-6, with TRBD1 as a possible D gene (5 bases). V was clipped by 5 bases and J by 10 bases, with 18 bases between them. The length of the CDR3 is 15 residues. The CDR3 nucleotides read TGTGCCAGCAGTCCACGGGGTGGGGGATGGTCACCCCTCCACTTT. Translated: CASSPRGGGWSPLHF.

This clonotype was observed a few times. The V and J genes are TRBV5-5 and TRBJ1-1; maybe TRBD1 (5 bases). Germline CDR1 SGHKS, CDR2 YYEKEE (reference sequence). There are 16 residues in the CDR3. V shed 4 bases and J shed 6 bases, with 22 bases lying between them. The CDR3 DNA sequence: TGTGCCAGCAGCCCTGACAGCCTACCTCCTGCCTCTGAAGCTTTCTTT. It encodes CASSPDSLPPASEAFF.

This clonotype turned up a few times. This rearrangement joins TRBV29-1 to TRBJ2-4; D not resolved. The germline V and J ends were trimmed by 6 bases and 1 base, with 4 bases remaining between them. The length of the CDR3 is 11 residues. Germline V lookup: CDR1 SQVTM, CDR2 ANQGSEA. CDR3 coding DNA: TGCAGCGTCTGGGCCAAAAACATTCAGTACTTC. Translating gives CSVWAKNIQYF.

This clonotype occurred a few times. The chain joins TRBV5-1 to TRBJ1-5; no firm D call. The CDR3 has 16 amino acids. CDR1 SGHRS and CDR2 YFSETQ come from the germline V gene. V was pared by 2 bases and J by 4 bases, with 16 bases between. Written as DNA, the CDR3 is TGCGCCAGCAGCTTACTCACCGGGGATGAGAATCAGCCCCAGCATTTT. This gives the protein CASSLLTGDENQPQHF.

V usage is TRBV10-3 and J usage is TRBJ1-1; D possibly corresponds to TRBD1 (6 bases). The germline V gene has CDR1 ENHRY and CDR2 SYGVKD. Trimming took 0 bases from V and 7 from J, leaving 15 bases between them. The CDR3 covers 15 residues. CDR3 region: CAISESGQGGGEAFF. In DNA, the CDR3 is TGTGCCATCAGTGAGTCGGGGCAGGGAGGGGGTGAAGCTTTCTTT.

CDR3 sequence (DNA): TGTGCCAGCAGCCAAGTTCCGGCTGAGCAGTTCTTC. Residues: CASSQVPAEQFF. The chain carries TRBV3-1 and TRBJ2-1; D not certain. Germline CDR1 is LGHDT and CDR2 is YNNKEL (reference sequence). This CDR3 is built from 12 residues. V lost 1 base to trimming and J lost 9 bases, with 7 bases between them.

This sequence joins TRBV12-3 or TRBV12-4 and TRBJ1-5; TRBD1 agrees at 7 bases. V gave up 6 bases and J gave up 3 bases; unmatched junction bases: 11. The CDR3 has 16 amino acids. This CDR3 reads CASSYGQAAVNQPQHF. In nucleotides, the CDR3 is TGTGCCAGCAGCTACGGACAGGCTGCGGTCAATCAGCCCCAGCATTTT.

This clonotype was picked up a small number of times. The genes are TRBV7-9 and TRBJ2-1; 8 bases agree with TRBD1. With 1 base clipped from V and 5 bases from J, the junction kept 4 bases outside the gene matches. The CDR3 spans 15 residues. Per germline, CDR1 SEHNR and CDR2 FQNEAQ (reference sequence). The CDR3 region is CASSLGRGQDNEQFF. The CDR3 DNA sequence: TGTGCCAGCAGCTTAGGCAGGGGGCAGGACAATGAGCAGTTCTTC.

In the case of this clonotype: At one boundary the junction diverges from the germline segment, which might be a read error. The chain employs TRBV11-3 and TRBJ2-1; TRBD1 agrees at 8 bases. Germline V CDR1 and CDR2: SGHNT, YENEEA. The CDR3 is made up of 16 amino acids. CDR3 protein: CASSLDGAGGFNEQFF. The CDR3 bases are TGTGCCAGCAGCCTAGATGGGGCAGGGGGCTTCAATGAGCAGTTCTTC.

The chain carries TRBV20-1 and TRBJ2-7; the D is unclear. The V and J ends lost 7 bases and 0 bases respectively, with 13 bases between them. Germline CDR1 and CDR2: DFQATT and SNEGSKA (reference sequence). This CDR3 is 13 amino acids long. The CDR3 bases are TGCAGTGGTATCCCGGTGCTCTCCTACGAGCAGTACTTC. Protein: CSGIPVLSYEQYF.

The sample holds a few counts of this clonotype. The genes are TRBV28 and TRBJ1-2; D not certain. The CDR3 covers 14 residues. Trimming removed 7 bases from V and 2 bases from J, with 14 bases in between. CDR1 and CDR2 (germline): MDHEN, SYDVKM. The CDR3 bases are TGTGCCAGCACCCCGCCGGGGTACAACTATGGCTACACCTTC. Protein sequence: CASTPPGYNYGYTF.

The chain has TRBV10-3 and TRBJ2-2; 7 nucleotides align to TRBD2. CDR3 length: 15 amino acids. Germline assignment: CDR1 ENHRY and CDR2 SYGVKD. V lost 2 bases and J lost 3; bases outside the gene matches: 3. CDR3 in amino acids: CAISEGTKDTGELFF. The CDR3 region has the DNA TGTGCCATCAGTGAGGGGACTAAAGACACCGGGGAGCTGTTTTTT.

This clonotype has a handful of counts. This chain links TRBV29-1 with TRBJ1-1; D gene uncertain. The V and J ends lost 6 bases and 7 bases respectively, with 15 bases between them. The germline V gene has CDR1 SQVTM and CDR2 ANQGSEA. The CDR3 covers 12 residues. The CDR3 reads CSVHGTLGEAFF. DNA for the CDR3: TGCAGCGTCCACGGCACTTTAGGTGAAGCTTTCTTT.